This passage covers 5 T cell receptor beta chains from one sample sequenced in a study of post-analysis software for immune sequencing data. No cognate antigen is known for these TCRs. TCR beta cDNA libraries included unique molecular identifiers. TCRdb recomputed calls from the PCR reads with MiXCR, one row per CDR3 protein. The sample consists of roughly 870,000 distinct CDR3 sequences, roughly 50% of them appearing once. Regarding the study as a whole: Comparison of patients with controls showed a handful of TRBV segments more frequent in patients, TRBV5-6, TRBV5-1 and TRBV20-1 among them.

The sequencing input was blood. These receptors all stem from a girl aged 10-17 years with multiple sclerosis.

In its sample, this clonotype was seen a few times. This chain links TRBV20-1 with TRBJ2-1; the match to TRBD2 covers 11 bases. V lost 1 base, J lost 10 bases, and 3 bases stayed unmatched. Germline V gene lookup returns CDR1 DFQATT and CDR2 SNEGSKA (reference sequence). The CDR3 runs to 13 residues. The CDR3 sequence: CSARVAGGREQFF. The CDR3 region has the DNA TGCAGTGCTAGAGTAGCGGGGGGGCGCGAGCAGTTCTTC.

Details on this clonotype: At one end, the junction sequence differs from germline, possibly due to a read error. The rearrangement links TRBV29-1 to TRBJ1-2; D uncertain. The CDR3 length is 11 residues. Germline lookup yields CDR1 SQVTM and CDR2 ANQGSEA. The CDR3: CSVAWTYGYTF. In nucleotides, the CDR3 is TGCAGCGTAGCGTGGACCTATGGTTACACCTTC.

This clonotype was recorded a few times. The chain carries TRBV15 and TRBJ2-3, with 10 bases identical to TRBD2. From germline, CDR1 is LNHNV and CDR2 YYDKDF (reference sequence). With V trimmed by 0 bases and J by 4 bases, 4 bases remained unmatched. The CDR3 is 16 amino acids. The CDR3 spells CATSRDTSGVADTQYF. The CDR3 coding sequence is TGTGCCACCAGCAGAGATACTAGCGGGGTGGCAGATACGCAGTATTTT.

The chain uses TRBV10-3 and TRBJ2-5; D unresolved. Deletions cut 2 bases from V and 5 bases from J, with 12 bases between. CDR3 size: 14 residues. The germline CDR1 and CDR2 sequences are ENHRY and SYGVKD. Here the CDR3 DNA reads TGTGCCATCAGTGAGAAGACCGCTCGGGAGACCCAGTACTTC. Its translation is CAISEKTARETQYF.

The chain uses TRBV5-1 and TRBJ2-3; D ambiguous. The V gene lost 4 bases and the J gene lost 2 bases, with 8 bases spanning the gap. Germline CDR1 and CDR2: SGHRS and YFSETQ. This CDR3 has 13 residues. The CDR3 region is CASSPRFTDTQYF. The CDR3 DNA reads TGCGCCAGCAGCCCTCGGTTCACAGATACGCAGTATTTT.